The rows below give T cell receptor beta chains drawn from one sample of a study of shared clonotypes between healthy human individuals. TCRdb's copy holds only in-frame clones and misses some; the assay was immunoSEQ multiplex PCR. In the table there are roughly 1.4 million clones, approximately 98.5% of which are singletons. The material sequenced was naive CD4+ T cells sorted from blood. The receptor source for this set is a young man in good health. Both conserved end residues are part of each CDR3. Fields, in order: J gene, clone size, V gene, D gene, CDR3 protein, CDR3 DNA. D genes are given only for firm matches. Part of the rows lack a size; the others show once, few, many or a class for expanded clones.

TRBJ1-2 - TRBV6-5 - CASSPPEGSLGYTF TGTGCCAGCAGTCCCCCAGAGGGGAGTCTTGGCTACACCTTC
TRBJ1-2 - TRBV5-1 - CASSSQGYYGYTF TGCGCCAGCAGCTCCCAGGGGTACTATGGCTACACCTTC
TRBJ1-4 - TRBV27 - CASSLVAGGDRGEKLFF TGTGCCAGCAGTTTAGTCGCTGGGGGCGATCGAGGTGAAAAACTGTTTTTT
TRBJ1-5 - TRBV4-3 - CASSQEWEGGNQPQHF TGCGCCAGCAGCCAAGAGTGGGAGGGCGGCAATCAGCCCCAGCATTTT
TRBJ1-1 - TRBV18 - CASSPRAGFLAEAFF TGTGCCAGCTCACCACGGGCCGGGTTTCTCGCTGAAGCTTTCTTT
TRBJ1-4 - TRBV29-1 - CSVLGSPREKLFF TGCAGCGTTTTGGGGAGTCCTCGCGAAAAACTGTTTTTT
TRBJ2-1 - TRBV5-1 TRBD2 CASSLALAGGGEQFF TGCGCCAGCAGCTTGGCTCTAGCGGGAGGAGGCGAGCAGTTCTTC
TRBJ1-5 - TRBV28 - CASSLLMIGVTNQPQHF TGTGCCAGCAGTTTATTAATGATTGGCGTCACCAATCAGCCCCAGCATTTT
TRBJ2-5 once TRBV5-4 - CASSAGPQETQYF TGTGCCAGCAGCGCCGGCCCACAAGAGACCCAGTACTTC
TRBJ1-2 - TRBV2 - CASREQEHGYTF TGTGCCAGCAGGGAACAGGAGCATGGCTACACCTTC
TRBJ2-7 - TRBV10-3 TRBD1 CAISEGQGAYEQYF TGTGCCATCAGTGAGGGACAGGGGGCCTACGAGCAGTACTTC
TRBJ2-4 once TRBV5-1 - CASSLGVRQDLNIQYF TGCGCCAGCAGCTTGGGGGTGAGGCAGGATTTAAACATTCAGTACTTC
TRBJ2-7 - TRBV29-1 TRBD1 CSVKGQGAIYEQYF TGCAGCGTTAAGGGACAGGGGGCTATCTACGAGCAGTACTTC
TRBJ2-7 once TRBV28 - CASSLVPGRYSYEQYF TGTGCCAGCAGTTTGGTCCCGGGACGGTACTCCTACGAGCAGTACTTC
TRBJ2-2 - TRBV6-5 TRBD2 CASSYREGLSGELFF TGTGCCAGCAGTTACCGGGAGGGCCTGTCCGGGGAGCTGTTTTTT
TRBJ2-3 - TRBV5-1 TRBD2 CASSLELAVTDTQYF TGCGCCAGCAGCTTGGAACTAGCGGTAACAGATACGCAGTATTTT
TRBJ2-6 - TRBV2 - CASSQGPSSGANVLTF TGTGCCAGCAGCCAGGGACCGTCCTCGGGGGCCAACGTCCTGACTTTC
TRBJ2-5 - TRBV11-1 - CASSSDRQTWFTQYF TGTGCCAGCAGCTCCGACAGGCAAACTTGGTTTACCCAGTACTTC
TRBJ2-7 - TRBV7-6 TRBD1 CASSLRQGPVEQYF TGTGCCAGCAGCTTAAGACAGGGCCCGGTTGAGCAGTACTTC
TRBJ2-7 - TRBV6-4 - CASSDSTTGEYEQYF TGTGCCAGCAGTGACTCCACGACAGGTGAGTACGAGCAGTACTTC
TRBJ1-5 - TRBV4-1 - CASSQDQGFGNQPQHF TGCGCCAGCAGCCAAGATCAGGGGTTTGGTAATCAGCCCCAGCATTTT
TRBJ2-7 - TRBV2 - CASSEGGGAPRAYEQYF TGTGCCAGCAGTGAGGGCGGTGGAGCTCCCAGGGCCTACGAGCAGTACTTC
TRBJ1-2 - TRBV7-9 - CASSQTGNYGYTF TGTGCCAGCAGTCAGACGGGGAACTATGGCTACACCTTC
TRBJ2-5 - TRBV5-4 TRBD2 CASSLSGTYQETQYF TGTGCCAGCAGCTTGAGCGGGACCTACCAAGAGACCCAGTACTTC
TRBJ1-1 - TRBV30 - CAWSVTGMPNIAFF TGTGCCTGGAGTGTAACAGGGATGCCGAACATAGCTTTCTTT
TRBJ2-3 - TRBV5-4 - CASRLRAGSPDTQYF TGTGCCAGCAGACTCCGGGCAGGTAGCCCAGATACGCAGTATTTT
TRBJ2-5 - TRBV18 - CASSPLEGETQYF TGTGCCAGCTCACCACTCGAAGGAGAGACCCAGTACTTC
TRBJ2-7 - TRBV6-5 - CASSRLTGGYEQYF TGTGCCAGCAGTCGACTCACCGGAGGCTACGAGCAGTACTTC
TRBJ2-5 - TRBV18 - CASSRGDAETQYF TGTGCCAGCTCCCGAGGGGATGCAGAGACCCAGTACTTC
TRBJ2-3 - TRBV6-5 TRBD1 CASSYAGTGGTDTQYF TGTGCCAGCAGTTATGCCGGGACAGGGGGCACAGATACGCAGTATTTT
TRBJ2-3 - TRBV30 - CAWSVLPGANTDTQYF TGTGCCTGGAGTGTACTGCCGGGAGCCAACACAGATACGCAGTATTTT
TRBJ1-2 - TRBV6-5 TRBD1 CASSTGQGMYTF TGTGCCAGCAGTACGGGACAGGGGATGTACACCTTC
TRBJ2-7 - TRBV7-6 - CASSTDAYEQYF TGTGCCAGCAGCACCGATGCATACGAGCAGTACTTC
TRBJ1-5 - TRBV10-1 - CASRGDRDSRPKVSNQPQHF TGCGCCAGCAGAGGTGACCGGGACTCACGACCGAAGGTGAGCAATCAGCCCCAGCATTTT
TRBJ2-5 - TRBV11-2 - CASSLDTGVGETQYF TGTGCCAGCAGCTTAGATACGGGAGTGGGAGAGACCCAGTACTTC
TRBJ2-7 - TRBV5-4 - CASSFSSFPYEQYF TGTGCCAGCAGCTTTTCATCATTCCCCTACGAGCAGTACTTC
TRBJ2-7 - TRBV6-5 - CASSVGWAYEQYF TGTGCCAGCAGTGTCGGGTGGGCCTACGAGCAGTACTTC
TRBJ2-7 - TRBV20-1 - CSARIQNEQYF TGCAGTGCTAGGATCCAGAACGAGCAGTACTTC
TRBJ2-5 - TRBV11-1 TRBD1 CASSFGQAEETQYF TGTGCCAGCAGCTTCGGACAGGCCGAAGAGACCCAGTACTTC